Shown below are 5 T cell receptor beta chains from a single sample sequenced in a study of blood T cells in healthy people across ages. A second PCR, run for roughly 7 to 12 cycles, used a sample-barcoded 5' primer plus a J-beta primer mix. In TCRdb, the 5' RACE reads were re-called with MiXCR into one record per CDR3 protein. The sample lists approximately 810,000 distinct CDR3 sequences, around 36% seen once, with 10% to 15% in the top ten. The sample comprised blood. These receptors came from a man younger than 30 in good health.

Comment on this clonotype: The junction and the germline gene differ at one end; a read error may be behind it. This chain connects TRBV6-2 or TRBV6-3 to TRBJ2-3; 14 positions match TRBD2. CDR3 length: 15 residues. The germline V gene has CDR1 MNHEY and CDR2 SVGEGT. CDR3 sequence: CTSGWTSGGTDTQYF. The CDR3 DNA is TGTACCAGCGGATGGACTAGCGGGGGGACGGATACGCAGTATTTT.

The chain has TRBV10-3 and TRBJ2-1; D possibly corresponds to TRBD2 (6 bases). CDR1 ENHRY and CDR2 SYGVKD come from the germline V gene. The CDR3 length is 16 residues. V lost 1 base and J 6 bases, leaving 16 bases between the germline ends. The CDR3 is CAISEYGGTEINEQFF. CDR3 nucleotides: TGTGCCATCAGTGAGTATGGAGGGACTGAAATCAATGAGCAGTTCTTC.

This clonotype came up many times. This chain connects TRBV12-3 or TRBV12-4 to TRBJ1-2, with a weak D call TRBD1 (6 bases). This CDR3 is 14 amino acids long. V dropped 5 bases and J dropped 9 bases, with 19 bases sitting between them. This CDR3 reads CASSPRGGDSSYTF. Here the CDR3 DNA reads TGTGCCAGCAGTCCGAGGGGGGGCGACTCGAGCTACACCTTC.

This clonotype was detected a few times. The chain couples TRBV12-3 or TRBV12-4 to TRBJ2-1; TRBD1 matches at 9 bases. The CDR3 has 19 residues. V shed 5 bases and J 0 bases; nucleotides not matched to a gene: 14. The CDR3 DNA follows: TGTGCCAGCAGTGGGGACAGGGAGTATCGTCATCCCTCCTACAATGAGCAGTTCTTC. This gives the protein CASSGDREYRHPSYNEQFF.

V and J are TRBV5-5 and TRBJ2-3; 11 bases map to TRBD2. V gave up 1 base and J gave up 8 bases; unmatched junction bases: 6. The CDR3 runs 15 residues. The V gene's germline CDR1 is SGHKS and CDR2 YYEKEE (reference sequence). CDR3 residues: CASSLPSGGSGTQYF. In DNA form, the CDR3 reads TGTGCCAGCAGCTTGCCTAGCGGGGGGTCAGGTACGCAGTATTTT.